The 26 T cell receptor beta chains below were found in one sample sequenced in a study of shared clonotypes between healthy human individuals. The repertoire was sequenced with immunoSEQ multiplex PCR; TCRdb's copy has only in-frame clones and lacks some. The sample includes hundreds of thousands of clones, 90% to 97% seen only once; the top ten take around 0.1%. Terminally differentiated effector memory CD45RA+ cells were excluded by CCR7 positive selection of CD45RO-negative cells. Sequencing input: naive CD8+ T cells sorted from blood. All receptors come from a woman aged 25 to 45 in good health.

V and J are TRBV7-9 and TRBJ1-1; no clear D gene. From germline, CDR1 is SEHNR and CDR2 FQNEAQ (reference sequence). CDR3 size: 14 residues. The V end was cut by 5 bases, the J end by 6 bases, with 16 bases between. Written as DNA, the CDR3 is TGTGCCAGCAGCGGCCGTCTCGGACCCGCTGAAGCTTTCTTT. As protein: CASSGRLGPAEAFF.

The chain links TRBV5-8 to TRBJ2-7; 10 bases line up with TRBD2. V was pared by 0 bases and J by 6 bases, with 9 bases of the junction left unmatched. CDR1 and CDR2 (germline): SGHTS, YDEGEE. The CDR3 contains 16 residues. The CDR3 region is CASSLGLAGRPFEQYF. The CDR3 DNA follows: TGTGCCAGCAGCTTGGGACTAGCGGGCCGACCGTTCGAGCAGTACTTC.

The rearrangement uses TRBV19 and TRBJ2-7, with 13 bases fitting TRBD2. The J segment lost 4 bases and the V segment lost 5 bases, leaving 8 bases of the junction unmatched. The CDR3 is made up of 16 amino acids. Germline assignment: CDR1 LNHDA and CDR2 SQIVND (reference sequence). The chain's CDR3 is CASSPWTSGSTYEQYF. CDR3 DNA sequence: TGTGCCAGTAGTCCTTGGACTAGCGGGAGTACTTACGAGCAGTACTTC.

The chain uses TRBV5-1 and TRBJ2-7, with D perhaps TRBD1 (5 bases). Germline-derived CDR1 and CDR2 are SGHRS and YFSETQ. The CDR3 covers 13 residues. Trimming stripped 0 bases from V and 6 bases from J, with 10 bases between. CDR3 protein: CASSLGGSSEQYF. The CDR3 region has the DNA TGCGCCAGCAGCTTGGGGGGCAGTAGCGAGCAGTACTTC.

This clone was seen just once. The chain is built from TRBV29-1 and TRBJ2-2; no clear D. Germline lookup yields CDR1 SQVTM and CDR2 ANQGSEA. This CDR3 region has 17 residues. Trimming shortened V by 2 bases and J by 1 base, and 17 bases separated the two germline ends. The CDR3 sequence is CSVEFVGSPMNTGELFF. As DNA, the CDR3 is TGCAGCGTTGAATTCGTAGGTAGCCCTATGAACACCGGGGAGCTGTTTTTT.

This chain links TRBV10-2 with TRBJ1-1; possible D gene TRBD1, 6 bases. CDR1 is WSHSY, CDR2 SAAADI, per germline. There are 13 residues in the CDR3. Deletions cut 5 bases from V and 5 bases from J, with 12 bases between. The CDR3 DNA sequence: TGCGCCAGCAGTATACAGGGAGGGACTGAAGCTTTCTTT. Amino acid sequence: CASSIQGGTEAFF.

The CDR3 bases are TGTGCCAGCAGCTTAAGCATACGGGTGTCTGAAGCTTTCTTT. It translates to CASSLSIRVSEAFF. This chain connects TRBV11-2 to TRBJ1-1; D gene ambiguous. This CDR3 is 14 amino acids long. Between the trimmed V and J ends, which lost 2 bases and 6 bases, there was a span of 13 bases. Germline V CDR1 and CDR2: SGHAT, FQNNGV.

This clone has just one count. The V call is TRBV5-4, the J call TRBJ2-5; D ambiguous. Germline V CDR1 and CDR2: SGHNT, YYREEE (reference sequence). The CDR3 contains 13 residues. Trimming shortened V by 4 bases and J by 5 bases, and 12 bases separated the two germline ends. The CDR3 DNA follows: TGTGCCAGCAGCGAGGTCTCGGCGGAGACCCAGTACTTC. Amino acid sequence: CASSEVSAETQYF.

This clone came up once. The chain has TRBV5-1 and TRBJ2-1; D call uncertain. This CDR3 contains 15 residues. CDR1 and CDR2 from the germline V gene are SGHRS and YFSETQ. V lost 1 base to trimming and J lost 0 bases, with 8 bases between them. The CDR3 DNA is TGCGCCAGCAGCTTGATCGGGCACTCCTACAATGAGCAGTTCTTC. Translating gives CASSLIGHSYNEQFF.

Written as DNA, the CDR3 is TGCGCCAGCAGCCAACCCGGGACAGCGTCCTACGAGCAGTACTTC. This sequence encodes CASSQPGTASYEQYF. This sequence joins TRBV4-1 and TRBJ2-7; 7 nucleotides align to TRBD1. The junction had 5 bases not matched to a gene; V was cut back by 2 bases and J by 1 base. The CDR3 is 15 amino acids. Germline V gene sequence: CDR1 MGHRA, CDR2 YSYEKL.

The J gene is TRBJ1-4, the V gene TRBV14; the D gene is possibly TRBD1 (6 bases). This CDR3 has 14 amino acids. Trimming took 1 base from V and 4 from J, leaving 7 bases between them. The germline gives CDR1 SGHDN, CDR2 FVKESK. The CDR3 DNA follows: TGTGCCAGCAGCCAAGGAGGGGGTAATGAAAAACTGTTTTTT. Translating it yields CASSQGGGNEKLFF.

The gene calls are TRBV5-4 and TRBJ2-7; D is unclear. Germline V CDR1 and CDR2: SGHNT, YYREEE (reference sequence). With 1 base removed from V and 3 bases from J, the gap between germline ends came to 8 bases. The CDR3 contains 13 residues. CDR3 amino acids: CASSLQRDYEQYF. The CDR3 bases are TGTGCCAGCAGCTTGCAGCGAGACTACGAGCAGTACTTC.

V and J are TRBV11-1 and TRBJ2-5, with TRBD1 identical over 7 bases. This CDR3 spans 14 amino acids. After removal of 5 bases from V and 1 base from J, the junction contained 4 bases not matched to a gene. Germline CDR1 SGHAT, CDR2 FQDESV (reference sequence). DNA for the CDR3: TGTGCCAGCAGCCCCTGGACAGGCCAAGAGACCCAGTACTTC. Translation gives CASSPWTGQETQYF.

The V gene is TRBV7-8, the J gene TRBJ1-2; no clear D. This CDR3 spans 13 amino acids. Germline CDR1 and CDR2: SGHVS and FQNEAQ. V was clipped by 6 bases and J by 1 base, with 9 bases between them. CDR3 sequence (DNA): TGTGCCAGCAGTAGAGAATTTAACTATGGCTACACCTTC. It translates to CASSREFNYGYTF.

This chain joins TRBV6-6 and TRBJ2-5; weak D call: TRBD1 (6 bases). The V end was cut by 2 bases, the J end by 2 bases, with 12 bases between. The germline V gene has CDR1 MNHNY and CDR2 SVGAGI (reference sequence). The CDR3 is made up of 15 amino acids. CDR3 region: CASSYTRTDQETQYF. DNA of the CDR3: TGTGCCAGCAGTTACACCCGGACAGATCAAGAGACCCAGTACTTC.

The chain combines TRBV9 with TRBJ2-1, with TRBD2 matching 9 bases. The CDR3 consists of 20 residues. Germline CDR1 SGDLS, CDR2 YYNGEE. With 3 bases clipped from V and 0 bases from J, the junction kept 16 bases outside the gene matches. CDR3 sequence: CASSGAGAGGPPFSYNEQFF. CDR3 coding DNA: TGTGCCAGCAGCGGAGCCGGGGCGGGAGGGCCCCCTTTCTCCTACAATGAGCAGTTCTTC.

This rearrangement joins TRBV28 to TRBJ2-7, with a possible D match to TRBD1 (6 bases). The CDR3 is 18 residues long. CDR1 and CDR2 (germline): MDHEN, SYDVKM. The V gene lost 1 base and the J gene lost 1 base, with 20 bases spanning the gap. The CDR3 DNA reads as TGTGCCAGCAGTTTATATCCCCCTGAAGGGGGTACTTCCTACGAGCAGTACTTC. This sequence encodes CASSLYPPEGGTSYEQYF.

The chain has TRBV6-5 and TRBJ1-5, with 10 bases matching TRBD1. CDR1 and CDR2 (germline): MNHEY, SVGAGI. V lost 6 bases and J lost 5; bases outside the gene matches: 4. The CDR3 is 14 residues long. This CDR3 reads CASSKGTGDQPQHF. The CDR3 DNA reads as TGTGCCAGCAGCAAAGGGACAGGGGATCAGCCCCAGCATTTT.

The chain employs TRBV25-1 and TRBJ2-3, with D maybe TRBD2 (7 bases). The CDR3 covers 16 residues. Germline CDR1 and CDR2: MGHDK and SYGVNS. The V gene lost 1 base and the J gene lost 3 bases, with 14 bases spanning the gap. CDR3 residues: CASSEWGRGLTDTQYF. CDR3 in DNA: TGTGCCAGCAGTGAATGGGGGAGGGGGTTAACAGATACGCAGTATTTT.

The V gene is TRBV7-9, the J gene TRBJ1-2; TRBD1 is a possible D gene (5 bases). Per germline, CDR1 SEHNR and CDR2 FQNEAQ (reference sequence). V dropped 5 bases and J dropped 4 bases, with 11 bases sitting between them. This CDR3 is built from 13 residues. The CDR3, as DNA: TGTGCCAGCAGCGCCACAGGTTTCTATGGCTACACCTTC. It codes for CASSATGFYGYTF.

V is TRBV28 and J is TRBJ2-3; D not resolved. This CDR3 is 11 amino acids long. The germline V and J ends were trimmed by 6 bases and 6 bases, with 7 bases remaining between them. Looked up from germline, CDR1 is MDHEN and CDR2 is SYDVKM. The DNA for the CDR3 is TGTGCCAGCAGCCCCAGGGATACGCAGTATTTT. This encodes CASSPRDTQYF.

The rearrangement joins TRBV7-6 to TRBJ2-3, with D unclear. V lost 5 bases and J lost 2, with 20 bases in between. The CDR3 runs to 17 residues. From germline, CDR1 is SGHVS and CDR2 FNYEAQ. CDR3 amino acids: CASSREGIHLLTDTQYF. Written as DNA, the CDR3 is TGTGCCAGCAGCCGAGAAGGGATCCACCTACTCACAGATACGCAGTATTTT.

V is TRBV10-3 and J is TRBJ2-1; weak D call: TRBD2 (6 bases). Germline V gene data show CDR1 as ENHRY and CDR2 as SYGVKD. The ends were cut back, 4 bases at V and 3 bases at J, with 13 bases in the middle. The CDR3 sequence is 15 residues long. The CDR3 bases are TGTGCCATCAGTGCAGGTAGGACTAACTACAATGAGCAGTTCTTC. This codes for CAISAGRTNYNEQFF.

This clone was found once. This chain links TRBV7-9 with TRBJ2-3, with D perhaps assigned TRBD1 or TRBD2 (5 bases each). Per germline, CDR1 SEHNR and CDR2 FQNEAQ (reference sequence). This CDR3 region has 18 residues. Deletions cut 6 bases from V and 1 base from J, with 23 bases between. The CDR3, as DNA: TGTGCCAGCAGACCCCCGGGACCGCCCATGGGAGGCACAGATACGCAGTATTTT. It is translated as CASRPPGPPMGGTDTQYF.

V gene TRBV7-2 combines with J gene TRBJ2-7; weak D call: TRBD1 (6 bases). Trimming removed 3 bases at V and 1 base at J, with 13 bases between. This CDR3 region has 15 residues. Looked up from germline, CDR1 is SGHTA and CDR2 is FQGNSA. CDR3 coding DNA: TGTGCCAGCAGCTTTCTGATGACAGGTTCCTACGAGCAGTACTTC. Amino acid sequence: CASSFLMTGSYEQYF.

The chain combines TRBV6-5 with TRBJ1-2; 8 nucleotides match TRBD1. The CDR3 runs 16 residues. With V trimmed by 0 bases and J by 4 bases, 7 bases remained unmatched. CDR1 MNHEY and CDR2 SVGAGI come from the germline V gene. CDR3 DNA sequence: TGTGCCAGCAGTTACTCCAGGACAGGGACGACCTATGGCTACACCTTC. This translates into CASSYSRTGTTYGYTF.